This T cell receptor (beta chain) emerged from a study of memory CD8 T cells in hepatitis C reinfection. The protocol was immunoSEQ multiplex PCR, while the TCRdb copy is restricted to in-frame clones and leaves out a portion. The sample lists just over 50,000 clones; 85% to 90% were seen once. Documented time point: pre-reinfection, 55 to 20 weeks before reinfection detection. Sorted cells were sequenced directly ex vivo without any in vitro expansion. Trimming removed 4 bases at V and 3 bases at J, with 7 bases between. The CDR3 contains 13 residues. Looked up from germline, CDR1 is SGHAT and CDR2 is FQNNGV.

The chain uses TRBV11-2 and TRBJ2-1, with TRBD1 as a possible D gene (5 bases). The source is a man in his late teens or twenties with hepatitis C virus infection. Sample: naive CD8+ T cells sorted from blood. CDR3 sequence: CASSSDSYNEQFF. For the CDR3, the DNA is TGTGCCAGCAGCTCCGACAGCTACAATGAGCAGTTCTTC.